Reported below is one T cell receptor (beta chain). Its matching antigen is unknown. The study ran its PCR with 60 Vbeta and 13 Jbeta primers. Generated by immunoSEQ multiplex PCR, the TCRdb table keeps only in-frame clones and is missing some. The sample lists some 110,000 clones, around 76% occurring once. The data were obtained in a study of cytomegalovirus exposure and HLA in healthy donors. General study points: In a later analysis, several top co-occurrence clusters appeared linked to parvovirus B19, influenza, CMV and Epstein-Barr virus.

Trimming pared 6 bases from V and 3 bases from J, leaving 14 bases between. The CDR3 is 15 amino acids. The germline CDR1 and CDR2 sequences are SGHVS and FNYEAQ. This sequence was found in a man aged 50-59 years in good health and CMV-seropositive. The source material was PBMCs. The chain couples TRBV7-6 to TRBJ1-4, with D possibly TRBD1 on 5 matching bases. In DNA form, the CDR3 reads TGTGCCAGCAGTCCTTCCGGGGGGGCTAATGAAAAACTGTTTTTT. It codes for CASSPSGGANEKLFF.